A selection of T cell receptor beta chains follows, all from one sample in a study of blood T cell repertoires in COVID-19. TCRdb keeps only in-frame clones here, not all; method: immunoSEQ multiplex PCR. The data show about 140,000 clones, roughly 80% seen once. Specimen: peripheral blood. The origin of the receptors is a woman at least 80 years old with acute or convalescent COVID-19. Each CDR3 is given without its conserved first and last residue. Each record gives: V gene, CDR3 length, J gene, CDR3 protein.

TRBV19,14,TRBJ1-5,ASSIIAGQEAQPQH
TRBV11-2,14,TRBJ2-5,ASSILRGGPAETQY
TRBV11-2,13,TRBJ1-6,ASSLRTGDNSPLH
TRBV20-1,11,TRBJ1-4,SASWSGGEKLF
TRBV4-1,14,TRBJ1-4,ASSQNVRGGGEKLF
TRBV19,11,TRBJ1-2,ASSIRDSYGYT
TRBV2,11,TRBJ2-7,ASSGYLSWEQY
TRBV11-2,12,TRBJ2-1,ASSLVSSGNEQF
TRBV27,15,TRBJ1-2,ASSSWGTGERAYGYT
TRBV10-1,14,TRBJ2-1,ASSEGLAGGRVKQF
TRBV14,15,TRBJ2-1,ASSQDDAGFSYNEQF
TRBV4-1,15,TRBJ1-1,ASSQAFRGRGHTEAF
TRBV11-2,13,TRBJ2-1,ASSRHAAGYNEQF
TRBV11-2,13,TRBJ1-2,ASSLDQGSLYGYT
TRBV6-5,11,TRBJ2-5,ASRPTGQETQY
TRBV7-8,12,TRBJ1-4,ASSPRDVNEKLF
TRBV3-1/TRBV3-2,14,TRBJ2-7,ASSHQPGTGNYEQY
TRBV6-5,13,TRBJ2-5,ASRRLAGVKGTQY
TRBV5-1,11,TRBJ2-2,ASSLDRTGELF
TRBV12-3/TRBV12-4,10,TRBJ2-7,ASSRGGYEQY
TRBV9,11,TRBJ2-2,ASSVAPAGELF
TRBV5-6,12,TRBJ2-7,ASNPDSWLNEQY